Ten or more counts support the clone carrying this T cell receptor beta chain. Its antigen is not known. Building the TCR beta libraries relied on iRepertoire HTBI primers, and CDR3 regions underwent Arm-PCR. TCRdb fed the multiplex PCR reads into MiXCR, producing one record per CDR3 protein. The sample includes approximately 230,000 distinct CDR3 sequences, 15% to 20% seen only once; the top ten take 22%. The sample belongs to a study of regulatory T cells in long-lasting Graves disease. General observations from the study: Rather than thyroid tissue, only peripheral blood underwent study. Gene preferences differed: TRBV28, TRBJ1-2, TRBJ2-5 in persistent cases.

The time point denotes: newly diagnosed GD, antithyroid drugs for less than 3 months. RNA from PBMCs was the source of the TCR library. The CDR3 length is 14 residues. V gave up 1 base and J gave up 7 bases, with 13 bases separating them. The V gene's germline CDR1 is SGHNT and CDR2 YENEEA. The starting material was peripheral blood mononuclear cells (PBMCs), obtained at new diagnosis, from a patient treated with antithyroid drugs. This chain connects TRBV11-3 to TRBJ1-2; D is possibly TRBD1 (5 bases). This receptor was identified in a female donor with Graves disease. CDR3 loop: CASSLVGGELGYTF. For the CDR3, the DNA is TGTGCCAGCAGCTTAGTGGGAGGGGAACTTGGCTACACCTTC.